The present T cell receptor (beta chain) was sequenced within a study of beta chain features in type 1 diabetes. Whole-study findings and limits: All four CD4+ subsets from Type 1 diabetes patients carried moderately but significantly shorter TCRB CDR3s. The naive, central memory and Treg TCRB repertoires looked more alike in patients than they did in healthy donors. Patients with type 1 diabetes carried fewer insertions and had more deletions at their VDJ junctions.

Concerning this clone itself: The antigen remains unidentified.

The sequenced template was cDNA made from the entire isolated RNA. The table came from immunoSEQ multiplex PCR; TCRdb's copy has only in-frame clones and leaves some out. The profile shows about 650,000 clones, around an eighth of them singletons. This CDR3 contains 17 residues. Germline CDR1 MNHEY, CDR2 SMNVEV (reference sequence). The V gene end was trimmed by 5 bases and the J gene end by 2 bases; junction bases not matched to a gene: 14. This TCR was recovered from a man under 40 with type 1 diabetes. The rearrangement joins TRBV27 to TRBJ2-7; the match to TRBD2 covers 8 bases. Sequences were obtained from naive CD4+ T cells from blood. CDR3 loop: CASSRVTPGLETYEQYF. CDR3 bases: TGTGCCAGCAGTCGAGTTACGCCGGGACTAGAGACCTACGAGCAGTACTTC.